Given below is one T cell receptor beta chain in context. The source of the sample is a study of blood T cell repertoires in COVID-19. The V gene's germline CDR1 is SGHRS and CDR2 YFSETQ. This CDR3 region has 16 residues. V lost 4 bases and J lost 0; bases outside the gene matches: 7. Clones were read by immunoSEQ multiplex PCR, and TCRdb kept only the in-frame ones, dropping some. The sample carries 52,000 or so clones, about 89% recorded once. Sequenced sample: peripheral blood. This receptor was identified in a human donor in a cohort sampled during active COVID-19. This chain uses TRBV5-1 with TRBJ2-4; TRBD2 matches 7 bases. The CDR3 DNA reads TGCGCCAGCAGCCCGGGGGGTATCCTAGCCAAAAACATTCAGTACTTC. Its protein product is CASSPGGILAKNIQYF.